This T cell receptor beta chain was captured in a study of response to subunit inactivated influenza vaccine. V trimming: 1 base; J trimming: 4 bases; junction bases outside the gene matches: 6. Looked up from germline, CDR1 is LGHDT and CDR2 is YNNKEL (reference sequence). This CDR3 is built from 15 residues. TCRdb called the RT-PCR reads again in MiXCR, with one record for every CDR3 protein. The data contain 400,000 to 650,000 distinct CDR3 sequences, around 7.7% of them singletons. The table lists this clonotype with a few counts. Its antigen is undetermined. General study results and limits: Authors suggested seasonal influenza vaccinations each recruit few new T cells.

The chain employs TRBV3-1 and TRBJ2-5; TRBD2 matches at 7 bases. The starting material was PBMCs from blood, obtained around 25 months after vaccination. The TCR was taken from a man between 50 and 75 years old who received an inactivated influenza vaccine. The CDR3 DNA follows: TGTGCCAGCAGCCAAGCTAGCGGTGGAGGAGAGACCCAGTACTTC. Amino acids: CASSQASGGGETQYF.